This TCR beta chain was sequenced in a study of OX40 agonist ivuxolimab in advanced cancers. Overall study context: Patients in dose escalation had liver, melanoma, kidney or head and neck cancers. Study observations and caveats: There was clonal expansion of CD4+ and CD8+ blood T cells by week 6 at 0.1 to 3.0 mg/kg. The mean number of expanded clones was higher in CD8+ T cells than in CD4+.

Comment on this clone: Antigen specificity is unknown. Other nucleotide sequences from this sample produce the same CDR3.

Researchers took blood at baseline, on cycle 4 day 1, and on cycle 7 day 1. CDR3 size: 15 residues. V trimming: 4 bases; J trimming: 7 bases; junction bases outside the gene matches: 6. Germline-derived CDR1 and CDR2 are LNHDA and SQIVND (reference sequence). TCRdb's table, derived via immunoSEQ multiplex PCR, lists solely in-frame clones and lacks some. This sample has about 36,000 clones, with 60% to 80% found just once. The source is an adult with an advanced solid tumor such as melanoma, head and neck, liver or kidney cancer. The material sequenced was CD4+ or CD8+ T cells sorted from blood, taken in a trial of the OX40 agonist ivuxolimab. The gene calls are TRBV19 and TRBJ1-5, with 11 bases fitting TRBD1. CDR3 nucleotide sequence: TGTGCCAGTAGTACGGGACAGGGGGAGACACAGCCCCAGCATTTT. It translates to CASSTGQGETQPQHF.